The 23 T cell receptor beta chains reported below all come from one sample, sequenced in a study of T cell responses to AZD1222 COVID-19 vaccine. Sequenced by immunoSEQ multiplex PCR; TCRdb stores in-frame clones only, minus some. The data contain about 120,000 clones, over 75% of them singletons. The input for sequencing was peripheral blood, taken on day 0 of AZD1222 vaccination. These receptors were obtained from an adult in good health.

This clone was counted once. The chain joins TRBV9 to TRBJ1-1; no reliable D call. V lost 4 bases, J lost 0 bases, and 10 bases lay in between. The germline V gene has CDR1 SGDLS and CDR2 YYNGEE. This CDR3 is built from 14 residues. In DNA form, the CDR3 reads TGTGCCAGCAGCCCCCCGATACTGAACACTGAAGCTTTCTTT. Its translation: CASSPPILNTEAFF.

CDR3 residues: CASSSRLAGVEEQFF. The CDR3 DNA is TGTGCCAGCAGCTCGCGACTAGCGGGGGTGGAGGAGCAGTTCTTC. The genes are TRBV7-8 and TRBJ2-1; 12 positions match TRBD2. Unmatched junction bases numbered 8, after V lost 4 bases and J lost 10 bases. CDR3 size: 15 residues. The germline V gene has CDR1 SGHVS and CDR2 FQNEAQ.

The chain recombines TRBV11-2 with TRBJ2-7; D remains ambiguous. CDR3 size: 12 residues. Looked up from germline, CDR1 is SGHAT and CDR2 is FQNNGV. The V end lost 1 base, the J end lost 3 bases, and 4 bases lay between the germline ends. The CDR3 DNA sequence: TGTGCCAGCAGCTTAGTCAGCTACGAGCAGTACTTC. It codes for CASSLVSYEQYF.

The chain has TRBV7-9 and TRBJ2-7; D may be TRBD1 or TRBD2 (6 bases each). V was pared by 5 bases and J by 4 bases, with 21 bases between. Germline V lookup: CDR1 SEHNR, CDR2 FQNEAQ (reference sequence). This CDR3 region has 16 residues. The CDR3 DNA is TGTGCCAGCAGCCGATCCTACAGGGATCGGGGGTACGAGCAGTACTTC. It is translated as CASSRSYRDRGYEQYF.

The table lists this clone with a few counts. The chain uses TRBV7-2 and TRBJ2-5, with TRBD2 matching over 8 bases. Unmatched junction bases numbered 10, after V lost 5 bases and J lost 5 bases. CDR3 length: 15 amino acids. Germline V gives CDR1 SGHTA, CDR2 FQGNSA. The CDR3: CASSPHGAGDETQYF. The CDR3 bases are TGTGCCAGCAGCCCCCACGGAGCGGGGGATGAGACCCAGTACTTC.

The chain joins TRBV5-1 to TRBJ1-1; possible D gene TRBD1, 5 bases. The CDR3 consists of 15 residues. V lost 0 bases, J lost 3 bases, and 12 bases lay in between. Germline V lookup: CDR1 SGHRS, CDR2 YFSETQ. CDR3 sequence reads: CASSLALLGDTEAFF. CDR3 bases: TGCGCCAGCAGCTTGGCGCTCCTAGGGGACACTGAAGCTTTCTTT.

This clone was observed a few times. The chain is built from TRBV6-6 and TRBJ2-1; unclear D gene. V lost 4 bases, J lost 16 bases, and 14 bases lay in between. Looked up from germline, CDR1 is MNHNY and CDR2 is SVGAGI (reference sequence). The CDR3 has 11 residues. CDR3 protein: CASSSKLLGFF. CDR3 nucleotides: TGTGCCAGCAGTTCCAAACTCTTAGGTTTCTTC.

V is TRBV7-6 and J is TRBJ2-1; 10 bases agree with TRBD2. The CDR3 totals 17 residues. Germline CDR1 and CDR2: SGHVS and FNYEAQ. V shed 2 bases, J shed 3 bases, and the junction held 7 bases outside the gene matches. The CDR3 region has the DNA TGTGCCAGCAGCTTAACGGACCAGCGGGGGGGCTACAATGAGCAGTTCTTC. The encoded protein is CASSLTDQRGGYNEQFF.

CDR3 DNA: TGTGCCAGCAGCCCGGACAGGGTTGGCTACACCTTC. Residues: CASSPDRVGYTF. The chain employs TRBV5-6 and TRBJ1-2; 8 nucleotides match TRBD1. Trimming took 4 bases from V and 7 from J; bases not matched to a gene: 3. There are 12 residues in the CDR3. Per germline, CDR1 SGHDT and CDR2 YYEEEE. The full variable domain, rest sourced from reference TRBV5-6 and TRBJ1-2, is DAGVTQSPTHLIKTRGQQVTLRCSPKSGHDTVSWYQQALGQGPQFIFQYYEEEERQRGNFPDRFSGHQFPNYSSELNVNALLLGDSALYLCASSPDRVGYTFGSGTRLTVV.

This clone was counted once. The V call is TRBV5-1, the J call TRBJ2-3, with 7 bases fitting TRBD1. This CDR3 has 15 residues. Germline V gene lookup returns CDR1 SGHRS and CDR2 YFSETQ. V was clipped by 2 bases and J by 2 bases; unmatched bases: 5. This chain's CDR3 is CASSFGQAPTDTQYF. The CDR3 bases are TGCGCCAGCAGCTTTGGACAGGCCCCCACAGATACGCAGTATTTT.

This sequence joins TRBV7-6 and TRBJ1-1; D remains ambiguous. CDR1 and CDR2 from the germline V gene are SGHVS and FNYEAQ. The CDR3 is 14 amino acids. Trimming took 1 base from V and 0 from J, leaving 6 bases between them. Here the CDR3 reads CASSLDRVNTEAFF. In DNA, the CDR3 is TGTGCCAGCAGCTTAGACAGAGTGAACACTGAAGCTTTCTTT.

The genes are TRBV7-2 and TRBJ2-7; 7 bases line up with TRBD2. Looked up from germline, CDR1 is SGHTA and CDR2 is FQGNSA. J gave up 2 bases and V 7 bases, and 14 bases lay outside the gene matches. The CDR3 consists of 16 residues. CDR3 sequence: CASTPTTSSGTYEQYF. The CDR3 DNA is TGTGCCAGCACCCCGACGACGTCTAGCGGCACCTACGAGCAGTACTTC.

This chain links TRBV5-1 with TRBJ2-7, with D uncertain. Per germline, CDR1 SGHRS and CDR2 YFSETQ. Trimming cost V 4 bases and J 6 bases, with 11 bases left between them. The CDR3 covers 12 residues. The CDR3, as DNA: TGCGCCAGCAGCGTTGACTTGAGCGAGCAGTACTTC. This codes for CASSVDLSEQYF.

Only one count was recorded for this clone. The chain joins TRBV9 to TRBJ1-5, with D perhaps TRBD1 (5 bases). Trimming cost V 5 bases and J 2 bases, with 14 bases left between them. Germline assignment: CDR1 SGDLS and CDR2 YYNGEE. This CDR3 comprises 15 residues. The CDR3 protein is CASSQGGNGNQPQHF. The CDR3 coding sequence is TGTGCCAGCAGTCAGGGAGGTAACGGCAATCAGCCCCAGCATTTT.

The J gene is TRBJ1-2, the V gene TRBV7-2; D not resolved. The CDR3 is made up of 10 amino acids. Germline lookup yields CDR1 SGHTA and CDR2 FQGNSA. Trimming removed 5 bases from V and 6 bases from J, with 4 bases in between. The CDR3 sequence is CASSPDGYTF. DNA of the CDR3: TGTGCCAGCAGCCCCGATGGCTACACCTTC. The variable domain in full, with the rest retrieved from reference TRBV7-2 and TRBJ1-2, is GAGVSQSPSNKVTEKGKDVELRCDPISGHTALYWYRQSLGQGLEFLIYFQGNSAPDKSGLPSDRFSAERTGGSVSTLTIQRTQQEDSAVYLCASSPDGYTFGSGTRLTVV.

The CDR3 DNA is TGTGCCAGCTCACCACCGGGGCCATATAATTCACCCCTCCACTTT. As protein: CASSPPGPYNSPLHF. V is TRBV18 and J is TRBJ1-6; a possible D gene is TRBD1 (5 bases). This CDR3 is 15 amino acids long. V lost 0 bases to trimming and J lost 4 bases, with 7 bases between them. Looked up from germline, CDR1 is KGHSH and CDR2 is LQKENI.

The chain employs TRBV19 and TRBJ2-7; 9 nucleotides match TRBD1. Germline lookup yields CDR1 LNHDA and CDR2 SQIVND (reference sequence). This CDR3 is built from 16 residues. J gave up 2 bases and V 5 bases, and 10 bases lay outside the gene matches. The CDR3 DNA reads as TGTGCCAGTAGTCGGGGACAGGGCATCCCTCCCTACGAGCAGTACTTC. Its protein product is CASSRGQGIPPYEQYF.

V usage is TRBV28 and J usage is TRBJ1-4; no clear D gene. CDR1 is MDHEN, CDR2 SYDVKM, per germline. The V end lost 8 bases, the J end lost 3 bases, and 10 bases lay between the germline ends. The CDR3 covers 13 residues. The chain's CDR3 is CASWATSNEKLFF. In DNA form, the CDR3 reads TGTGCCAGCTGGGCGACCTCTAATGAAAAACTGTTTTTT.

This clone was counted between two and nine times. The V call is TRBV12-3 or TRBV12-4, the J call TRBJ2-5; TRBD1 aligns across 9 bases. This CDR3 is built from 12 residues. V lost 5 bases to trimming and J lost 7 bases; unmatched junction nucleotides: 2. The CDR3 is CASSRQGVTQYF. The CDR3 DNA reads TGTGCCAGCAGTAGACAGGGGGTGACCCAGTACTTC.

The CDR3 bases are TGTGCCACCAGTGATTTGAACTTTGGGGGCACAGATACGCAGTATTTT. Translated, it gives CATSDLNFGGTDTQYF. This rearrangement joins TRBV24-1 to TRBJ2-3, with D unresolved. The germline gives CDR1 KGHDR, CDR2 SFDVKD. The CDR3 length is 16 residues. Trimming shortened V by 0 bases and J by 1 base, and 10 bases separated the two germline ends.

The chain combines TRBV9 with TRBJ2-7; D tentatively fits TRBD1 or TRBD2 (6 bases each). Deletions cut 3 bases from V and 2 bases from J, with 15 bases between. Germline V gives CDR1 SGDLS, CDR2 YYNGEE. The CDR3 covers 15 residues. The CDR3 DNA is TGTGCCAGCAGCGAACAGGGAGGACCCACCTACGAGCAGTACTTC. It codes for CASSEQGGPTYEQYF.

The CDR3 spells CASSARTVQAGDTQYF. CDR3 bases: TGTGCCAGCAGCGCCCGGACGGTCCAGGCAGGAGATACGCAGTATTTT. The chain links TRBV9 to TRBJ2-3; no clear D gene. This CDR3 comprises 16 residues. CDR1 is SGDLS, CDR2 YYNGEE, per germline. V lost 3 bases, J lost 5 bases, and 19 bases lay in between.

CDR3 coding DNA: TGCAGTGCAGGGGAACCCTACGAGCAGTACTTC. This gives the protein CSAGEPYEQYF. V usage is TRBV20-1 and J usage is TRBJ2-7, with a weak D call TRBD1 (5 bases). Germline CDR1 is DFQATT and CDR2 is SNEGSKA (reference sequence). Trimming took off 6 bases at V and 2 bases at J, with 8 bases between the two ends. This CDR3 comprises 11 residues.